A selection of T cell receptor beta chains follows, all from one sample in a study of T cells in localized non-small cell lung cancer. TCRdb keeps only in-frame clones here, not all; method: immunoSEQ multiplex PCR. The sample includes around 26,000 clones, roughly 88% seen only once; the top ten take roughly 1.1%. The material was peripheral blood, obtained before any cancer treatment. These receptors were taken from a woman aged 35 to 69 with stage I lung adenocarcinoma. The CDR3 runs from the conserved cysteine through the conserved F or W. A D gene is named only where the DNA matches it firmly. The listing skips clone size in some rows; elsewhere it reads once, few, many or a size class.

cdr3_length	v_call	d_call	clone_size	j_call	cdr3_aa	cdr3_nt
14	TRBV11-3	NA	once	TRBJ1-1	CASSLRVDDTEAFF	TGTGCCAGCAGCTTAAGGGTGGATGACACTGAAGCTTTCTTT
11	TRBV5-1	NA	NA	TRBJ2-5	CASSFLETQYF	TGCGCCAGCAGCTTTTTAGAGACCCAGTACTTC
13	TRBV4-3	NA	NA	TRBJ2-7	CASSQGQLNEQYF	TGCGCCAGCAGCCAAGGACAGCTCAACGAGCAGTACTTC
11	TRBV30	NA	few	TRBJ1-1	CAGKGDTEAFF	TGTGCCGGGAAGGGGGACACTGAAGCTTTCTTT
13	TRBV28	NA	NA	TRBJ2-2	CASSLADTGELFF	TGTGCCAGCAGTTTAGCAGACACCGGGGAGCTGTTTTTT
17	TRBV7-9	NA	NA	TRBJ2-6	CASSATGAPPGANVLTF	TGTGCCAGCAGCGCCACGGGGGCACCGCCTGGGGCCAACGTCCTGACTTTC
13	TRBV29-1	NA	NA	TRBJ2-6	CSVMETGANVLTF	TGCAGCGTTATGGAAACTGGGGCCAACGTCCTGACTTTC
14	TRBV7-9	NA	NA	TRBJ2-5	CASAYEGLQETQYF	TGTGCCAGCGCCTACGAGGGCCTCCAAGAGACCCAGTACTTC
13	TRBV6-5	TRBD1	once	TRBJ2-7	CASSRTGSYEQYF	TGTGCCAGCAGTAGGACAGGGAGCTACGAGCAGTACTTC
17	TRBV27	TRBD2	NA	TRBJ2-2	CASSLSTSGANTGELFF	TGTGCCAGCAGTTTATCGACTAGCGGAGCGAACACCGGGGAGCTGTTTTTT
15	TRBV7-9	TRBD1	NA	TRBJ1-2	CASSLSETGSNGYTF	TGTGCCAGCAGCTTAAGTGAGACAGGGTCCAATGGCTACACCTTC
14	TRBV7-2	TRBD1	NA	TRBJ1-3	CASSLRTGGNTIYF	TGTGCCAGCAGCCTTCGGACAGGGGGAAACACCATATATTTT
12	TRBV7-2	NA	NA	TRBJ2-1	CASSFNRNEQFF	TGTGCCAGCAGCTTCAACCGCAATGAGCAGTTCTTC
12	TRBV7-7	NA	NA	TRBJ2-3	CASSSEGGTQYF	TGTGCCAGCAGCTCGGAGGGGGGTACGCAGTATTTT
17	TRBV27	TRBD1	NA	TRBJ1-5	CASRPGQGASGSQPQHF	TGTGCCAGCAGACCAGGACAGGGGGCTTCAGGGAGTCAGCCCCAGCATTTT
15	TRBV7-2	NA	few	TRBJ1-1	CASSLATTWNTEAFF	TGTGCCAGCAGCTTAGCGACGACTTGGAACACTGAAGCTTTCTTT
17	TRBV19	TRBD2	NA	TRBJ2-4	CASSIGGTSGHKNIQYF	TGTGCCAGTAGTATTGGGGGGACTAGCGGGCACAAAAACATTCAGTACTTC
12	TRBV4-3	NA	NA	TRBJ2-3	CASSQGADTQYF	TGCGCCAGCAGCCAAGGGGCAGATACGCAGTATTTT
11	TRBV5-8	NA	NA	TRBJ1-2	CASTLAQGYTF	TGTGCCAGCACCTTGGCCCAGGGCTACACCTTC
15	TRBV6-1	NA	NA	TRBJ1-5	CASSETGSGNQPQHF	TGTGCCAGCAGTGAAACGGGGTCCGGCAATCAGCCCCAGCATTTT
13	TRBV19	TRBD1	NA	TRBJ1-1	CATRQGYGTEAFF	TGTGCCACCCGACAGGGATATGGGACTGAAGCTTTCTTT
14	TRBV12-5	NA	NA	TRBJ1-1	CASGLRGDYTEAFF	TGTGCTAGTGGTTTGAGGGGCGACTACACTGAAGCTTTCTTT
14	TRBV6-5	NA	NA	TRBJ2-3	CASSHRDTTDTQYF	TGTGCCAGCAGCCACCGGGACACCACAGATACGCAGTATTTT
14	TRBV6-5	TRBD2	NA	TRBJ2-1	CASSLRGGHNEQFF	TGTGCCAGCAGTCTCCGGGGGGGTCACAATGAGCAGTTCTTC
14	TRBV7-8	NA	NA	TRBJ2-3	CASRAGTLFDTQYF	TGTGCCAGCAGGGCAGGGACTTTATTCGATACGCAGTATTTT
16	TRBV7-8	TRBD2	NA	TRBJ2-5	CASSFSPGLATETQYF	TGTGCCAGCAGCTTCTCCCCGGGACTAGCTACGGAGACCCAGTACTTC
16	TRBV27	NA	NA	TRBJ1-5	CASSSVGLSLHQPQHF	TGTGCCAGCAGTTCGGTCGGTTTGAGCCTCCATCAGCCCCAGCATTTT
15	TRBV7-2	NA	NA	TRBJ1-4	CASSLPRRGNEKLFF	TGTGCCAGCAGCTTACCACGCAGGGGAAATGAAAAACTGTTTTTT
17	TRBV5-6	TRBD1	NA	TRBJ1-2	CASSLSRNRGPFMSYTF	TGTGCCAGCAGCTTGTCCAGGAACAGGGGCCCCTTTATGAGCTACACCTTC
16	TRBV6-6	TRBD1	NA	TRBJ2-7	CASSARFSGGNDEQYF	TGTGCCAGCAGTGCCCGGTTCTCAGGGGGTAACGACGAGCAGTACTTC
15	TRBV9	NA	NA	TRBJ1-1	CASSPGVRGNTEAFF	TGTGCCAGCAGTCCGGGAGTCCGGGGGAACACTGAAGCTTTCTTT
16	TRBV10-2	TRBD1	NA	TRBJ2-6	CASSEAGGTGANVLTF	TGCGCCAGCAGTGAGGCAGGGGGAACTGGGGCCAACGTCCTGACTTTC
15	TRBV19	TRBD1	NA	TRBJ1-5	CATQTGSFREQPQHF	TGTGCCACTCAGACAGGGTCCTTTCGTGAGCAGCCCCAGCATTTT
17	TRBV4-3	NA	NA	TRBJ2-2	CASSQDLAGSNTGELFF	TGCGCCAGCAGCCAAGATTTGGCAGGATCGAACACCGGGGAGCTGTTTTTT
14	TRBV6-1	TRBD1	NA	TRBJ1-2	CASRTGGAPRGYTF	TGTGCCAGCAGGACAGGGGGCGCCCCGCGGGGCTACACCTTC
14	TRBV6-5	NA	NA	TRBJ1-2	CASSYGGGDYGYTF	TGTGCCAGCAGTTACGGGGGAGGGGACTATGGCTACACCTTC
15	TRBV28	NA	NA	TRBJ2-3	CASSSPPGASDTQYF	TGTGCCAGCAGTTCCCCGCCCGGGGCTTCAGATACGCAGTATTTT
15	TRBV15	NA	NA	TRBJ1-2	CATRPGPAPNYGYTF	TGTGCCACCAGACCCGGACCGGCCCCCAACTATGGCTACACCTTC
12	TRBV5-1	NA	NA	TRBJ2-1	CASSLAGAEQFF	TGCGCCAGCAGCTTGGCCGGGGCAGAGCAGTTCTTC
13	TRBV5-5	NA	NA	TRBJ1-1	CASSPQGLTEAFF	TGTGCCAGCAGCCCACAGGGTTTGACTGAAGCTTTCTTT
14	TRBV5-1	NA	few	TRBJ2-3	CASSLGPSTDTQYF	TGCGCCAGCAGCTTGGGACCGAGCACAGATACGCAGTATTTT
15	TRBV9	TRBD1	once	TRBJ1-3	CASSADRGLGNTIYF	TGTGCCAGCAGCGCGGACAGGGGGCTTGGAAACACCATATATTTT
14	TRBV7-2	TRBD1	NA	TRBJ1-1	CASKPDRGIIEAFF	TGTGCCAGCAAGCCGGACAGGGGTATCATTGAAGCTTTCTTT
15	TRBV6-5	TRBD1	NA	TRBJ1-1	CASSSPGGTNTEAFF	TGTGCCAGCAGCTCCCCAGGGGGCACGAACACTGAAGCTTTCTTT
12	TRBV6-6	NA	once	TRBJ2-2	CASSSTPGELFF	TGTGCCAGCAGTTCTACACCCGGGGAGCTGTTTTTT
13	TRBV19	NA	NA	TRBJ1-1	CASRQNGEAEAFF	TGTGCCAGTAGACAGAATGGCGAAGCTGAAGCTTTCTTT
13	TRBV30	TRBD1	NA	TRBJ1-4	CAWSRDRVSKLFF	TGTGCCTGGAGCCGGGACAGGGTTTCGAAACTGTTTTTT
13	TRBV9	TRBD1	NA	TRBJ2-5	CASSLDREETQYF	TGTGCCAGCAGCCTTGACAGGGAAGAGACCCAGTACTTC
16	TRBV15	TRBD2	NA	TRBJ2-1	CATSRDVAGGRNEQFF	TGTGCCACCAGCAGAGATGTAGCGGGGGGGCGGAATGAGCAGTTCTTC
15	TRBV7-2	NA	NA	TRBJ2-1	CASSWDPSSYNEQFF	TGTGCCAGCAGCTGGGACCCAAGCTCCTACAATGAGCAGTTCTTC
14	TRBV7-3	NA	few	TRBJ2-3	CASSLSGPTDTQYF	TGTGCCAGCAGCCTCTCGGGACCCACAGATACGCAGTATTTT
13	TRBV2	NA	NA	TRBJ1-5	CASSEARAGPQHF	TGTGCCAGCAGTGAAGCAAGGGCGGGGCCCCAGCATTTT
14	TRBV10-2	NA	NA	TRBJ2-6	CASSVGSGANVLTF	TGCGCCAGCAGTGTAGGGTCTGGGGCCAACGTCCTGACTTTC
17	TRBV19	TRBD1	NA	TRBJ1-5	CASKAYHQDRGNQPQHF	TGTGCCAGTAAGGCATACCACCAAGACAGGGGCAATCAGCCCCAGCATTTT
15	TRBV5-5	TRBD1	NA	TRBJ1-2	CASSLDLGGAVGYTF	TGTGCCAGCAGCTTGGATTTAGGGGGCGCGGTTGGCTACACCTTC
13	TRBV10-1	NA	once	TRBJ1-1	CASSERWGTEAFF	TGCGCCAGCAGTGAGCGGTGGGGCACTGAAGCTTTCTTT
15	TRBV5-1	NA	NA	TRBJ2-3	CASRPTGATTDTQYF	TGCGCCAGCAGACCTACCGGGGCCACCACAGATACGCAGTATTTT
13	TRBV5-1	NA	NA	TRBJ2-2	CASRFQESGELFF	TGCGCCAGCAGATTTCAGGAATCCGGGGAGCTGTTTTTT
14	TRBV4-3	NA	NA	TRBJ2-7	CASSQARDYYEQYF	TGCGCCAGCAGCCAGGCTCGCGACTACTACGAGCAGTACTTC